This T cell receptor beta chain was sequenced during a study of T cell responses to AZD1222 COVID-19 vaccine. Study findings and constraints: Clonal diversity was possibly underestimated; the donors were predominantly white British and more often female. The breadth and depth of Spike-specific TCRs increased once two AZD1222 doses had been given.

Worth noting for this clone: What it binds is not known.

Produced via immunoSEQ multiplex PCR; TCRdb's table is partial and in-frame only. Counted here are roughly 120,000 clones, more than 90% occurring once; the ten biggest clones make up 2% to 3%. CDR1 and CDR2 from the germline V gene are SEHNR and FQNEAQ (reference sequence). The V end lost 5 bases, the J end lost 3 bases, and 13 bases lay between the germline ends. The CDR3 has 14 amino acids. The source is an adult who received the AZD1222 COVID-19 vaccine. The chain has TRBV7-9 and TRBJ1-1, with D perhaps TRBD1 (5 bases). Sequencing was performed on peripheral blood, taken 28 days after the second AZD1222 dose. The DNA of the CDR3 is TGTGCCAGCAGCACCCGACAGCAGGACACTGAAGCTTTCTTT. Translation gives CASSTRQQDTEAFF.